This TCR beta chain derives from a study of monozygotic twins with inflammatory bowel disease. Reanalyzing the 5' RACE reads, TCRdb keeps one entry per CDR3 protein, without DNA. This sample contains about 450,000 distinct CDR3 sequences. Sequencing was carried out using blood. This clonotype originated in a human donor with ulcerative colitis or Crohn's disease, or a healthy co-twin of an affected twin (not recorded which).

CDR3 region: CASSVGPGQESYEQYF. The chain uses TRBV9 and TRBJ2-7; checking the TCRdb D call of TRBD1 is not possible without DNA. Germline V gives CDR1 SGDLS, CDR2 YYNGEE. CDR3 length: 16 amino acids.